These 27 T cell receptor beta chains originate from one sample sequenced in a study of long-term antiretroviral therapy in people with HIV. A v3.0 immunoSEQ assay was performed at survey level. Some clones are missing from TCRdb's copy, which holds only in-frame ones; the method was immunoSEQ multiplex PCR. The table includes 5,000 to 7,500 clones, more than 60% detected once. The sample consisted of unsorted PBMCs, taken 0.5 years before starting antiretroviral therapy. The receptor source for this set is a man aged 35 to 55 with HIV.

This sequence joins TRBV2 and TRBJ2-7; D is possibly TRBD2 (6 bases). From germline, CDR1 is SNHLY and CDR2 FYNNEI. CDR3 size: 14 residues. V gave up 4 bases and J gave up 0 bases, with 10 bases separating them. Written as DNA, the CDR3 is TGTGCCAGCAGTGGCGGGGCTAGCTCCTACGAGCAGTACTTC. Encoded protein: CASSGGASSYEQYF.

The chain employs TRBV4-1 and TRBJ2-1, with D tentatively TRBD1 (6 bases). CDR3 length: 15 residues. V lost 1 base and J 6 bases, leaving 13 bases between the germline ends. Germline-derived CDR1 and CDR2 are MGHRA and YSYEKL. The DNA for the CDR3 is TGCGCCAGCAGCCAAGCTTCAGGGGAACGCAATGAGCAGTTCTTC. Its translation is CASSQASGERNEQFF.

This chain connects TRBV4-2 to TRBJ2-7; no reliable D call. The CDR3 is made up of 14 amino acids. Looked up from germline, CDR1 is LGHNA and CDR2 is YNFKEQ. V was pared by 1 base and J by 3 bases, with 10 bases between. The CDR3 sequence: CASSQGIGDYEQYF. CDR3 DNA sequence: TGTGCCAGCAGCCAAGGCATAGGTGACTACGAGCAGTACTTC.

This chain uses TRBV30 with TRBJ1-1, with D perhaps TRBD1 (5 bases). In germline, CDR1 is GTSNPN, CDR2 SVGIG (reference sequence). V was clipped by 1 base and J by 8 bases, with 20 bases between them. This CDR3 region has 15 residues. The DNA for the CDR3 is TGTGCCTGGAGTGAGACAGTCCGATTGGGTCTAGAAGCTTTCTTT. Its protein product is CAWSETVRLGLEAFF.

This chain connects TRBV7-3 to TRBJ2-3; D could derive from TRBD1 or TRBD2 (6 bases each). The V and J ends lost 5 bases and 2 bases respectively, with 14 bases between them. Germline-derived CDR1 and CDR2 are SGHTA and FQGTGA. This CDR3 has 15 residues. In nucleotides, the CDR3 is TGTGCCAGCAGCCCCTATCGGGGGCTCACAGATACGCAGTATTTT. This gives the protein CASSPYRGLTDTQYF.

The chain carries TRBV29-1 and TRBJ2-7, with D tentatively TRBD1 (5 bases). V was trimmed by 0 bases and J by 4 bases, leaving 10 bases between them. This CDR3 comprises 13 residues. The germline V gene has CDR1 SQVTM and CDR2 ANQGSEA. CDR3 residues: CSVEDDDSYEQYF. CDR3 DNA: TGCAGCGTTGAAGATGATGACAGTTACGAGCAGTACTTC.

DNA for the CDR3: TGCGCCAGCAGCTTGGCGGGGTCTAGCACAGATACGCAGTATTTT. Protein: CASSLAGSSTDTQYF. V gene TRBV5-1 combines with J gene TRBJ2-3, with TRBD2 as a possible D gene (5 bases). This CDR3 has 15 amino acids. Germline values: CDR1 SGHRS, CDR2 YFSETQ. V gave up 0 bases and J gave up 0 bases, with 8 bases separating them. Variable domain in full (rest from reference TRBV5-1 and TRBJ2-3): KAGVTQTPRYLIKTRGQQVTLSCSPISGHRSVSWYQQTPGQGLQFLFEYFSETQRNKGNFPGRFSGRQFSNSRSEMNVSTLELGDSALYLCASSLAGSSTDTQYFGPGTRLTVL.

This clone was counted a single time. The V call is TRBV27, the J call TRBJ2-1, with 8 nucleotides matching TRBD2. Germline assignment: CDR1 MNHEY and CDR2 SMNVEV (reference sequence). Trimming cost V 3 bases and J 5 bases; bases outside gene matches: 6. The length of the CDR3 is 15 residues. CDR3 coding DNA: TGTGCCAGCAGTTTTGGCGGGGGGCCGAACAATGAGCAGTTCTTC. Amino acids: CASSFGGGPNNEQFF.

V gene TRBV28 combines with J gene TRBJ2-7; 7 bases agree with TRBD1. From germline, CDR1 is MDHEN and CDR2 SYDVKM. The CDR3 covers 13 residues. The trim removed 3 bases at V and 2 bases at J, leaving 1 base unmatched. Written as DNA, the CDR3 is TGTGCCAGCAGTTTTGACAGGGCCTACGAGCAGTACTTC. The encoded protein is CASSFDRAYEQYF. Full variable domain (rest looked up from reference TRBV28 and TRBJ2-7): DVKVTQSSRYLVKRTGEKVFLECVQDMDHENMFWYRQDPGLGLRLIYFSYDVKMKEKGDIPEGYSVSREKKERFSLILESASTNQTSMYLCASSFDRAYEQYFGPGTRLTVT.

V usage is TRBV27 and J usage is TRBJ2-3; D possibly corresponds to TRBD2 (5 bases). The CDR3 runs 13 residues. Between the trimmed V and J ends, which lost 2 bases and 12 bases, there was a span of 15 bases. Germline values: CDR1 MNHEY, CDR2 SMNVEV (reference sequence). CDR3 nucleotides: TGTGCCAGCAGTTTAACCAGTTTATCGGGACAGTATTTT. It is translated as CASSLTSLSGQYF.

The chain recombines TRBV5-1 with TRBJ2-7; TRBD1 matches 9 bases. The germline gives CDR1 SGHRS, CDR2 YFSETQ. This CDR3 is 15 amino acids long. V lost 0 bases to trimming and J lost 2 bases; unmatched junction nucleotides: 3. CDR3 in DNA: TGCGCCAGCAGCTTGGGGACAGGGGTCCCCTACGAGCAGTACTTC. Its protein is CASSLGTGVPYEQYF.

The rearrangement links TRBV4-3 to TRBJ2-7, with 8 bases lining up with TRBD1. V lost 5 bases, J lost 2 bases, and 2 bases stayed unmatched. Germline lookup yields CDR1 LGHNA and CDR2 YSLEER. CDR3 length equals 13 residues. CDR3 amino acids: CASSLDRAYEQYF. CDR3 coding DNA: TGCGCCAGCAGCTTGGACAGGGCCTACGAGCAGTACTTC.

This chain connects TRBV27 to TRBJ2-3, with D unresolved. This CDR3 has 14 residues. Between the trimmed V and J ends, which lost 5 bases and 4 bases, there was a span of 13 bases. CDR1 and CDR2 from the germline V gene are MNHEY and SMNVEV (reference sequence). Here the CDR3 reads CASSPLDGPDTQYF. Here the CDR3 DNA reads TGTGCCAGCAGTCCATTGGACGGCCCAGATACGCAGTATTTT.

The chain links TRBV11-2 to TRBJ1-6; D is unresolved. Trimming took off 5 bases at V and 4 bases at J, with 21 bases between the two ends. The CDR3 totals 18 residues. CDR1 is SGHAT and CDR2 is FQNNGV in the germline V gene. This CDR3 is CASSQYQPKPGYNSPLHF. Here the CDR3 DNA reads TGTGCCAGCAGCCAATACCAGCCAAAGCCTGGGTATAATTCACCCCTCCACTTT.

The chain uses TRBV21-1 and TRBJ2-7; the table's D call, TRBD2, was not checked against the DNA. TRBV21-1 constitutes a pseudogene. CDR3 length: 14 residues. CDR3: CASSPKEDLGGQYF. In nucleotides, the CDR3 is TGTGCCAGCAGCCCCAAGGAGGACCTGGGAGGGCAGTACTTC.

Within the sample, this clone is medium-sized. The CDR3 DNA is TGTGCCAGCAGCGGCAGGGGTACACTCGGGGAGCTGTTTTTT. The encoded protein is CASSGRGTLGELFF. This rearrangement joins TRBV7-6 to TRBJ2-2, with D possibly being TRBD1 (6 bases). Trimming left V 5 bases short and J 7 bases short, with 14 bases between. The CDR3 is 14 residues long. CDR1 and CDR2 (germline): SGHVS, FNYEAQ.

This clone was counted a few times. The chain employs TRBV30 and TRBJ1-2; maybe TRBD1 (5 bases). Trimming cost V 5 bases and J 4 bases, with 11 bases left between them. There are 12 residues in the CDR3. Germline CDR1 reads GTSNPN; CDR2 reads SVGIG (reference sequence). CDR3: CAWGTGTYGYTF. The CDR3, as DNA: TGTGCCTGGGGCACAGGTACCTATGGCTACACCTTC.

The chain joins TRBV9 to TRBJ2-3; D remains ambiguous. The CDR3 totals 14 residues. Trimming removed 7 bases from V and 3 bases from J, with 15 bases in between. Germline V gene lookup returns CDR1 SGDLS and CDR2 YYNGEE. The CDR3 protein is CASGHEVETDTQYF. The DNA for the CDR3 is TGTGCCAGCGGTCACGAGGTAGAAACAGATACGCAGTATTTT.

This clone was found a few times. The J gene is TRBJ1-1, the V gene TRBV29-1; D is undetermined. Germline V gene lookup returns CDR1 SQVTM and CDR2 ANQGSEA. Trimming removed 3 bases at V and 7 bases at J, with 9 bases between. There are 11 residues in the CDR3. The CDR3 reads CSVDRTLEAFF. The CDR3 region has the DNA TGCAGCGTTGACCGGACCCTTGAAGCTTTCTTT.

This clone was observed once. The genes are TRBV6-1 and TRBJ1-1; D remains ambiguous. The CDR3 length is 14 residues. Germline V gene data show CDR1 as MNHNS and CDR2 as SASEGT. Trimming cost V 6 bases and J 5 bases, with 16 bases left between them. As DNA, the CDR3 is TGTGCCAGCAGGCCCCCCGCGGGGAGGACTGAAGCTTTCTTT. Translated, it gives CASRPPAGRTEAFF.

V and J are TRBV7-6 and TRBJ2-2, with D possibly matching TRBD1 (5 bases). Trimming took off 0 bases at V and 6 bases at J, with 14 bases between the two ends. CDR3 length: 16 residues. The V gene's germline CDR1 is SGHVS and CDR2 FNYEAQ. CDR3 sequence reads: CASSLALEGVAGELFF. In DNA form, the CDR3 reads TGTGCCAGCAGCTTAGCATTAGAAGGGGTTGCCGGGGAGCTGTTTTTT.

The rearrangement uses TRBV7-2 and TRBJ2-7; D may be TRBD2 (6 bases). The V end was cut by 0 bases, the J end by 7 bases, with 10 bases between. CDR3 length equals 13 residues. The germline V gene has CDR1 SGHTA and CDR2 FQGNSA. The chain's CDR3 is CASSLAAGSEQYF. In nucleotides, the CDR3 is TGTGCCAGCAGCTTAGCGGCCGGGAGTGAGCAGTACTTC.

This clone showed up just a few times. The V gene is TRBV18, the J gene TRBJ1-6, with D perhaps matching TRBD1 (5 bases). Germline-derived CDR1 and CDR2 are KGHSH and LQKENI. V lost 2 bases to trimming and J lost 6 bases, with 8 bases between them. This CDR3 region has 14 residues. The CDR3 is CASSPAGFNSPLHF. The CDR3 bases are TGTGCCAGCTCACCAGCAGGGTTTAATTCACCCCTCCACTTT.

In this sample, this clone turned up a few times. The rearrangement links TRBV19 to TRBJ1-5, with D unresolved. Germline loops: CDR1 LNHDA, CDR2 SQIVND (reference sequence). The CDR3 runs 13 residues. Trimming left V 5 bases short and J 3 bases short, with 8 bases between. The DNA of the CDR3 is TGTGCCAGTAGTGACCAGTTCAATCAGCCCCAGCATTTT. It codes for CASSDQFNQPQHF.

V is TRBV2 and J is TRBJ1-2; tentatively, D is TRBD1 (5 bases). In germline, CDR1 is SNHLY, CDR2 FYNNEI. V was cut by 0 bases and J by 3 bases, with 26 bases left in between. The CDR3 has 20 residues. The CDR3 bases are TGTGCCAGCAGTGAAGCTTTAGGGACTGTGCTGCTGTCTAATGACTATGGCTACACCTTC. It translates to CASSEALGTVLLSNDYGYTF.

V usage is TRBV11-2 and J usage is TRBJ2-3; 7 nucleotides align to TRBD2. This CDR3 contains 17 residues. The ends lost 1 base at V and 2 bases at J; junction bases unmatched: 9. Germline CDR1 and CDR2: SGHAT and FQNNGV. The CDR3 region has the DNA TGTGCCAGCAGCTTAGCTGGGCAGCGGGGCGTCACAGATACGCAGTATTTT. The encoded protein is CASSLAGQRGVTDTQYF.

The CDR3: CASSQLAGLAYEQYF. CDR3 sequence (DNA): TGCGCCAGCAGCCAACTTGCTGGGTTGGCCTACGAGCAGTACTTC. V is TRBV4-3 and J is TRBJ2-7, with D uncertain. CDR3 length: 15 residues. Trimming left V 2 bases short and J 2 bases short, with 13 bases between. Per germline, CDR1 LGHNA and CDR2 YSLEER.